This T cell receptor beta chain originates from a study of blood T cell repertoires in COVID-19. In the study overall: Spain, Italy and the United States supplied samples that represented acute and convalescent COVID-19.

Here immunoSEQ multiplex PCR was the method, and the copy in TCRdb shows in-frame clones only, minus some. The sample includes nearly 350,000 clones, around 91% of them seen just once. The CDR3 is made up of 13 amino acids. Germline CDR1 is SEHNR and CDR2 is FQNEAQ (reference sequence). V trimming: 2 bases; J trimming: 4 bases; junction bases outside the gene matches: 0. This TCR was recovered from a woman younger than 30 who had recovered from COVID-19. This chain links TRBV7-9 with TRBJ2-5; 8 nucleotides align to TRBD1. The sequenced sample consisted of peripheral blood. CDR3 protein: CASSLQGAETQYF. As DNA, the CDR3 is TGTGCCAGCAGCTTACAGGGGGCAGAGACCCAGTACTTC.